Below, one T cell receptor beta chain is given with its context. Its antigen remains unknown. This sample was included in a study of cytomegalovirus exposure and HLA in healthy donors. Study-level points and caveats: In vitro testing confirmed a few CMV-associated chains as specific for CMV antigens. The study listed under 200 cytomegalovirus-associated TCR beta chains. Common viral pathogens seemed to be connected with several of the most significant clusters, according to a later analysis.

V lost 6 bases and J lost 7; bases outside the gene matches: 7. From germline, CDR1 is SQVTM and CDR2 ANQGSEA. This CDR3 is 12 amino acids long. The PCR contained 60 Vbeta and 13 Jbeta primers. Measured with immunoSEQ multiplex PCR; TCRdb has only the in-frame clones, and not every one. Among roughly 130,000 clones listed, more than 60% were seen once. The receptor was derived from a young man in good health and CMV-seronegative. The chain combines TRBV29-1 with TRBJ1-2; TRBD1 matches at 8 bases. The sample comprised PBMCs. In DNA, the CDR3 is TGCAGCGTGGCCAGGGGGCGCAGTGGCTACACCTTC. Encoded protein: CSVARGRSGYTF.